This entry lists 14 T cell receptor beta chains sequenced from one sample in a study of T cell clusters in autoimmune cytopenias. TRB rearrangements were amplified by touch-down multiplex PCR with mixed TRB-A/B primers. From the multiplex PCR reads, TCRdb lists one entry per CDR3 protein and no DNA. The repertoire table contains roughly 6,100 distinct CDR3 sequences. TRB amplification used roughly 250 ng of peripheral blood genomic DNA. These same records also appear under a second study, on T cell repertoires in aging, cancer and after chemotherapy.

The material sequenced was peripheral blood. Every receptor here comes from a human donor in good health.

The chain joins TRBV11-2 to TRBJ2-2; the D gene TCRdb calls, TRBD2, cannot be checked with no DNA. The CDR3 runs 18 residues. Germline values: CDR1 SGHAT, CDR2 FQNNGV. The chain's CDR3 is CASSLYGGGTWNTGELFF.

The chain links TRBV5-1 to TRBJ2-2. The V gene's germline CDR1 is SGHRS and CDR2 YFSETQ. The CDR3 runs 14 residues. The CDR3 here is CASSLEGSTGELFF.

Considering frequency, this clonotype is medium-sized. Here the CDR3 reads CASRFAGGNYNEQFF. The genes are TRBV6-2 or TRBV6-3 and TRBJ2-1; TCRdb selects TRBD2, and the lack of DNA leaves this call unchecked. CDR3 size: 15 residues. Germline values: CDR1 MNHEY, CDR2 SVGEGT.

The chain recombines TRBV24-1 with TRBJ2-2; the TCRdb call, TRBD1, lacks DNA for checking. The CDR3 length is 14 residues. Germline assignment: CDR1 KGHDR and CDR2 SFDVKD. CDR3 sequence reads: CATSDGRNTGELFF.

This chain connects TRBV12-3 or TRBV12-4 to TRBJ1-5; no DNA is available, so the TRBD1 call from TCRdb remains unchecked. The CDR3 is 16 amino acids. The CDR3 sequence is CASSVTPGQDNQPQHF.

This rearrangement joins TRBV5-4 to TRBJ2-7; TCRdb's D gene call, TRBD1, goes unchecked for lack of DNA. Germline CDR1 and CDR2: SGHNT and YYREEE (reference sequence). This CDR3 has 15 amino acids. This chain's CDR3 is CASSQEGGAFYEQYF. Together with reference TRBV5-4 and TRBJ2-7, the CDR3 gives the full variable domain: ETGVTQSPTHLIKTRGQQVTLRCSSQSGHNTVSWYQQALGQGPQFIFQYYREEENGRGNFPPRFSGLQFPNYSSELNVNALELDDSALYLCASSQEGGAFYEQYFGPGTRLTVT.

The V call is TRBV20-1, the J call TRBJ2-7; TCRdb reports TRBD1, a call that lacks DNA to check it against. This CDR3 has 15 residues. The germline V gene encodes CDR1 DFQATT and CDR2 SNEGSKA (reference sequence). The CDR3 is CSANPGGGGAYEQYF.

The gene calls are TRBV24-1 and TRBJ2-3; TCRdb names TRBD1, which stays unverified in the absence of DNA. The length of the CDR3 is 17 residues. Germline lookup yields CDR1 KGHDR and CDR2 SFDVKD. CDR3 loop: CATSGPGGQGMSDTQYF.

The V gene is TRBV10-3, the J gene TRBJ1-5; the TCRdb call, TRBD1, lacks DNA for checking. Germline CDR1 reads ENHRY; CDR2 reads SYGVKD. This CDR3 is 13 amino acids long. CDR3 sequence: CATGQTGNQPQHF.

The rearrangement links TRBV24-1 to TRBJ2-2; TCRdb's D call, TRBD1, is unchecked because there is no DNA. Germline V gives CDR1 KGHDR, CDR2 SFDVKD. There are 17 residues in the CDR3. The CDR3 protein is CATSSTPGTTNTGELFF.

The CDR3 here is CASSQKQGAQTGELFF. The gene calls are TRBV4-2 and TRBJ2-2; no DNA is available, so the TRBD1 call from TCRdb remains unchecked. This CDR3 spans 16 amino acids. Germline CDR1 is LGHNA and CDR2 is YNFKEQ.

According to its frequency, this clonotype is medium-sized (0.01 to 0.1%). The chain carries TRBV11-1 and TRBJ2-5; TCRdb selects TRBD2, and the lack of DNA leaves this call unchecked. The CDR3 totals 15 residues. Germline V CDR1 and CDR2: SGHAT, FQDESV (reference sequence). The CDR3 loop reads CASSLSTATGGTQYF.

The J gene is TRBJ2-7, the V gene TRBV18. Germline V CDR1 and CDR2: KGHSH, LQKENI. This CDR3 comprises 14 residues. The CDR3 loop reads CASSLQQGSYEQYF.

Judged by frequency, this clonotype is medium-sized (0.01 to 0.1%). V and J are TRBV27 and TRBJ2-3; no DNA is available, so the TRBD2 call from TCRdb remains unchecked. The CDR3 is made up of 17 amino acids. The V gene's germline CDR1 is MNHEY and CDR2 SMNVEV (reference sequence). CDR3 loop: CASSPTLSGRETDTQYF.